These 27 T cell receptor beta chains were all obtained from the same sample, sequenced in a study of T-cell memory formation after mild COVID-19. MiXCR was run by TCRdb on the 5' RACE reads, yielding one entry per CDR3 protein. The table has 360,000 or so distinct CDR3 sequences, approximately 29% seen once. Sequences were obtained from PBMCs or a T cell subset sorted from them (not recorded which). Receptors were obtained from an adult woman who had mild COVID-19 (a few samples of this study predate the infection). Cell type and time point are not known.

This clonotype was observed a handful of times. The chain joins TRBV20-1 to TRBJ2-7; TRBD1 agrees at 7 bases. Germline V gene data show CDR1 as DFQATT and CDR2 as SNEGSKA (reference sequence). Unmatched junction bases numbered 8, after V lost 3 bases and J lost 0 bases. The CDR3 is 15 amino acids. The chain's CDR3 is CSARETGLSSYEQYF. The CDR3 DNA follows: TGCAGTGCTAGGGAGACAGGGCTCAGCTCCTACGAGCAGTACTTC.

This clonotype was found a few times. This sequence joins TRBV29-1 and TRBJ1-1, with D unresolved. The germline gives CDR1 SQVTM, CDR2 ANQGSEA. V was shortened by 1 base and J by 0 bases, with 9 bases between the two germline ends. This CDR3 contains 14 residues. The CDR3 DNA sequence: TGCAGCGTTGAAGCCGCTTTCATGAACACTGAAGCTTTCTTT. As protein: CSVEAAFMNTEAFF.

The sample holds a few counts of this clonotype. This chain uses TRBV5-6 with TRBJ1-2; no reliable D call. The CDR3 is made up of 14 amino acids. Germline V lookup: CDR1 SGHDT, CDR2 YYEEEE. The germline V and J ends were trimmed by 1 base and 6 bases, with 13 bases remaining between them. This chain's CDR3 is CASSLKRRGDGYTF. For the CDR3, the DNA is TGTGCCAGCAGCTTGAAGAGGCGGGGTGATGGCTACACCTTC.

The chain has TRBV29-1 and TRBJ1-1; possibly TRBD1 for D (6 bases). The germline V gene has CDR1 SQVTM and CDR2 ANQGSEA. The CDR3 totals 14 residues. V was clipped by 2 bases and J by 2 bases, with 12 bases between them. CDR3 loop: CSVEYRVVNTEAFF. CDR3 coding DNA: TGCAGCGTTGAATACAGGGTAGTAAACACTGAAGCTTTCTTT. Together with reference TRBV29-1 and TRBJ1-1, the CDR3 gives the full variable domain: SAVISQKPSRDICQRGTSLTIQCQVDSQVTMMFWYRQQPGQSLTLIATANQGSEATYESGFVIDKFPISRPNLTFSTLTVSNMSPEDSSIYLCSVEYRVVNTEAFFGQGTRLTVV.

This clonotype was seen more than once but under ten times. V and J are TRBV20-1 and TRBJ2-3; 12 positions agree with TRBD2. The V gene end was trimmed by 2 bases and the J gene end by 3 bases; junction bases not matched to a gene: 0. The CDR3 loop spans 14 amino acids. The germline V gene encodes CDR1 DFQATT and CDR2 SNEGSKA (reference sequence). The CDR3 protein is CSARTSGRTDTQYF. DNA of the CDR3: TGCAGTGCTAGAACTAGCGGGAGGACAGATACGCAGTATTTT.

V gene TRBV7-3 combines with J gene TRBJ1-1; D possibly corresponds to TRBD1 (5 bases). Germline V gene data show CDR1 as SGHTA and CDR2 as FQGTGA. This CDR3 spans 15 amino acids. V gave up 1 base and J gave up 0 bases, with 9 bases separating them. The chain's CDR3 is CASSLMPGVNTEAFF. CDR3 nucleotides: TGTGCCAGCAGCTTAATGCCGGGGGTGAACACTGAAGCTTTCTTT.

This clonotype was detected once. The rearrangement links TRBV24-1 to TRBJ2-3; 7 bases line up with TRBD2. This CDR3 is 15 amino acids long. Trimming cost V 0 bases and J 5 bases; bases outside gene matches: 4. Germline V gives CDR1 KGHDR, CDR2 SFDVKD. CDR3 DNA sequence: TGTGCCACCAGTGATTTGGCGGGAGTGGTAGATACGCAGTATTTT. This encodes CATSDLAGVVDTQYF.

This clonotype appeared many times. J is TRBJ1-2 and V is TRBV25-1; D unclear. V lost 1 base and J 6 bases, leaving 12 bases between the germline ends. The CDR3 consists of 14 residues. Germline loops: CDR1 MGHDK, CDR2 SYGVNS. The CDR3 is CASSEFGRKDGYTF. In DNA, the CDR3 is TGTGCCAGCAGTGAATTTGGCCGAAAGGATGGCTACACCTTC.

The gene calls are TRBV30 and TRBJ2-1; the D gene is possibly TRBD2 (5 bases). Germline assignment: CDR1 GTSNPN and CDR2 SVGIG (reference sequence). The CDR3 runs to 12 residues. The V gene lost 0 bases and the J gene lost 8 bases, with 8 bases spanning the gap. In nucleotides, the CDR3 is TGTGCCTGGAGTGTATCCGGGGATGAGCAGTTCTTC. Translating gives CAWSVSGDEQFF.

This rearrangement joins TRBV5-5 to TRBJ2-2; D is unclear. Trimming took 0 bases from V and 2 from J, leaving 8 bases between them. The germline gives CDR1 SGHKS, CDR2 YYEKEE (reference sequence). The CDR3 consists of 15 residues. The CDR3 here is CASSLGPTNTGELFF. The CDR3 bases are TGTGCCAGCAGCTTGGGGCCCACAAACACCGGGGAGCTGTTTTTT.

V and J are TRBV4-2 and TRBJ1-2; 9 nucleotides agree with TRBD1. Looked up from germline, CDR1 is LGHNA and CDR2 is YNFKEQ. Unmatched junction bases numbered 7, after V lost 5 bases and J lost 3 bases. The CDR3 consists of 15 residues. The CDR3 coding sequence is TGTGCCAGCAGCAAGCCGGGACAGGGAGACTATGGCTACACCTTC. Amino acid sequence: CASSKPGQGDYGYTF.

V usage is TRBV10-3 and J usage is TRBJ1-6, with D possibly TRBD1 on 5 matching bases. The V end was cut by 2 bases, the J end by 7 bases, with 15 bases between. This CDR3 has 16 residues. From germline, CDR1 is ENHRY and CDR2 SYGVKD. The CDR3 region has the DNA TGTGCCATCAGTGAGGAGGGCAAAGGGGAAAATTCACCCCTCCACTTT. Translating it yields CAISEEGKGENSPLHF.

Written as DNA, the CDR3 is TGTGCCAGCAGCACGCGGGGGAACACCATATATTTT. Protein sequence: CASSTRGNTIYF. The chain has TRBV2 and TRBJ1-3; tentative D call: TRBD1 (5 bases). The CDR3 extends over 12 amino acids. Trimming took 6 bases from V and 7 from J, leaving 10 bases between them. CDR1 is SNHLY, CDR2 FYNNEI, per germline.

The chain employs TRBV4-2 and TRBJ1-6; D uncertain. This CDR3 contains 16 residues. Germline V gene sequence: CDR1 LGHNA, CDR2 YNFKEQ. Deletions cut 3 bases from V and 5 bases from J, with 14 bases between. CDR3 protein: CASSQWPGGDNSPLHF. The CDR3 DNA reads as TGTGCCAGCAGCCAGTGGCCTGGCGGGGATAATTCACCCCTCCACTTT.

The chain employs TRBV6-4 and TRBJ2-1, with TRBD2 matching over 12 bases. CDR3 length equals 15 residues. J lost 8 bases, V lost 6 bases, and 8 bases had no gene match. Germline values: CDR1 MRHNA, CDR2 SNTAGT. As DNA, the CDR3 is TGTGCCAGCAGGCAGACTAGCGGGAGTCTTTATGAGCAGTTCTTC. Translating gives CASRQTSGSLYEQFF.

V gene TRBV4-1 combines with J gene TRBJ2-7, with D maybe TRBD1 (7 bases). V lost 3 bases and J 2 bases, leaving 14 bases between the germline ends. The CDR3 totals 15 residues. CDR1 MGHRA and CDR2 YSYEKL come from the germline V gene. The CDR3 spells CASSHAGGFTYEQYF. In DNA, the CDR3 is TGCGCCAGCAGCCATGCAGGGGGGTTCACCTACGAGCAGTACTTC.

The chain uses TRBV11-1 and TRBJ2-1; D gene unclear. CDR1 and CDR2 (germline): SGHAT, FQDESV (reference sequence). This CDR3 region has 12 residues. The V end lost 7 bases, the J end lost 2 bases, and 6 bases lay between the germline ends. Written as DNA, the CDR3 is TGTGCCAGCAAAGGCCCCTACAATGAGCAGTTCTTC. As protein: CASKGPYNEQFF.

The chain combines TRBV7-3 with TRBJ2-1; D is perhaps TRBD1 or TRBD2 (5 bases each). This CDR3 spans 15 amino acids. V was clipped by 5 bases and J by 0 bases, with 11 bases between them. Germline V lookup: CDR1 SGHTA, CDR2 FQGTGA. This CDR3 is CASSKGPNSYNEQFF. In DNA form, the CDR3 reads TGTGCCAGCAGCAAGGGACCCAACTCCTACAATGAGCAGTTCTTC.

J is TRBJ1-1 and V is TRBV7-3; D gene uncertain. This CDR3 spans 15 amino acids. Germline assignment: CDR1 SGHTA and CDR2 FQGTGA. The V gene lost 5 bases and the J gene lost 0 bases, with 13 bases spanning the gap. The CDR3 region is CASSPLVGMNTEAFF. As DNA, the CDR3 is TGTGCCAGCAGCCCCCTGGTGGGGATGAACACTGAAGCTTTCTTT.

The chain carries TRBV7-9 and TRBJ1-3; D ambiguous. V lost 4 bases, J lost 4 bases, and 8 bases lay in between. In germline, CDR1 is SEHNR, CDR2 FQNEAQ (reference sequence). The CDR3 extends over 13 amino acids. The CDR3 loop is CASSSLQGNTIYF. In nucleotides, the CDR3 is TGTGCCAGCAGCTCTTTACAGGGAAACACCATATATTTT.

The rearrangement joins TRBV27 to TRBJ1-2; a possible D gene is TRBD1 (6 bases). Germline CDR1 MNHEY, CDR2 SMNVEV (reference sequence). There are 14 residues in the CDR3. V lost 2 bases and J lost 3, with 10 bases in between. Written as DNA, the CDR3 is TGTGCCAGCAGTTTACAGGGGTCTTACTATGGCTACACCTTC. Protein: CASSLQGSYYGYTF.

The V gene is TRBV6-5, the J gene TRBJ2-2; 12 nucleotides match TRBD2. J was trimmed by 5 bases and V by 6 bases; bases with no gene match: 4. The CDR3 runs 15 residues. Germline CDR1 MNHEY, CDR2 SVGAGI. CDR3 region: CASRTSGRITGELFF. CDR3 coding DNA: TGTGCCAGCAGGACTAGCGGGAGAATAACCGGGGAGCTGTTTTTT.

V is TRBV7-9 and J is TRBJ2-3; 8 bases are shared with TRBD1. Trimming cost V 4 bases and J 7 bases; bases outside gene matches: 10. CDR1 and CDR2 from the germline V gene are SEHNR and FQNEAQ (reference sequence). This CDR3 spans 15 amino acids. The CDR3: CASSSLSDRVNTQYF. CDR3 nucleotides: TGTGCCAGCAGCTCCCTTTCGGACAGGGTGAATACGCAGTATTTT.

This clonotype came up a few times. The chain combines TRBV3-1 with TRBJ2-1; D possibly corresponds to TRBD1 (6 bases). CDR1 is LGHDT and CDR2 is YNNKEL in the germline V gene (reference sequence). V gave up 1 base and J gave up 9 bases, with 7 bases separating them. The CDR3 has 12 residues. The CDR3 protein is CASSQAGVEQFF. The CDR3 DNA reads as TGTGCCAGCAGCCAAGCAGGGGTTGAGCAGTTCTTC.

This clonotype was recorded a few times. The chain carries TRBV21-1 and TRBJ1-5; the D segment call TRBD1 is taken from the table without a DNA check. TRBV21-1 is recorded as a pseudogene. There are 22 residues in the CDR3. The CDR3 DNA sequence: TGTGCCAGCAGCAAAGGCAGATTCCCTATTCAGGGTGCCCATATGAGCAATCAGCCCCAGCATTTT. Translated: CASSKGRFPIQGAHMSNQPQHF.

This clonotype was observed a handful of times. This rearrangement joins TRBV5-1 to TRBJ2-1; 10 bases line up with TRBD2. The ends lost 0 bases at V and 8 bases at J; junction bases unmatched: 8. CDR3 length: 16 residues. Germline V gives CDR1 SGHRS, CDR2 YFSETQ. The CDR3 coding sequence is TGCGCCAGCAGCTTGGGACCCCTAGCGGGGGCAGATGAGCAGTTCTTC. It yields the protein CASSLGPLAGADEQFF.

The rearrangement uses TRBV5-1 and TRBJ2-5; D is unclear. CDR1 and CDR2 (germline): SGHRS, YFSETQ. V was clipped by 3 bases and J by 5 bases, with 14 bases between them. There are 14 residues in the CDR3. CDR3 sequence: CASSSGRLGETQYF. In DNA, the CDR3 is TGCGCCAGCAGCTCCGGCCGTCTCGGGGAGACCCAGTACTTC.